Listed here are 28 T cell receptor beta chains from one sample, sequenced in a study of T cells after yellow fever vaccination. TCRdb re-derived calls from the 5' RACE reads in MiXCR, one entry per CDR3 protein. The sample includes about 4,800 distinct CDR3 sequences, less than 10% seen only once; the top ten take about 1.5%. The input for sequencing was PBMCs, either bulk or a sorted T-cell subset (CD4+, CD8+, memory, or dextramer-sorted; not recorded which), taken 15 days after the yellow fever booster vaccination. The receptors stem from a man in his thirties or forties who received the YFV17D yellow fever vaccine.

This chain connects TRBV3-1 to TRBJ1-5; D is uncertain. The V end was cut by 10 bases, the J end by 6 bases, with 16 bases between. This CDR3 is built from 13 residues. Germline values: CDR1 LGHDT, CDR2 YNNKEL (reference sequence). The CDR3 sequence is CATTTQVTQPQHF. CDR3 nucleotides: TGTGCCACCACCACGCAGGTGACTCAGCCCCAGCATTTT. The whole variable domain, filled in from reference TRBV3-1 and TRBJ1-5, reads DTAVSQTPKYLVTQMGNDKSIKCEQNLGHDTMYWYKQDSKKFLKIMFSYNNKELIINETVPNRFSPKSPDKAHLNLHINSLELGDSAVYFCATTTQVTQPQHFGDGTRLSIL.

The chain is built from TRBV7-3 and TRBJ2-1, with D perhaps being TRBD1 or TRBD2 (5 bases each). The germline gives CDR1 SGHTA, CDR2 FQGTGA. Trimming stripped 5 bases from V and 4 bases from J, with 15 bases between. This CDR3 spans 15 amino acids. The CDR3 spells CASSRGASGYNEQFF. The CDR3 DNA is TGTGCCAGCAGCCGAGGGGCCTCCGGGTACAATGAGCAGTTCTTC.

This clonotype rates as medium-sized. This chain links TRBV7-6 with TRBJ2-1; no definite D call. Germline V gene lookup returns CDR1 SGHVS and CDR2 FNYEAQ. V lost 5 bases and J 0 bases, leaving 11 bases between the germline ends. The CDR3 runs 15 residues. The CDR3 loop is CASSPSGSSYNEQFF. The CDR3 DNA reads as TGTGCCAGCAGCCCCAGTGGAAGCTCCTACAATGAGCAGTTCTTC.

This clonotype is medium-sized (0.01 to 0.1%) in the sample. The chain recombines TRBV29-1 with TRBJ2-5, with 8 bases lining up with TRBD1. J gave up 2 bases and V 4 bases, and 6 bases lay outside the gene matches. The CDR3 sequence is 14 residues long. Germline lookup yields CDR1 SQVTM and CDR2 ANQGSEA. Written as DNA, the CDR3 is TGCAGCGTTGTAGTCCAGGGGGCACAAGAGACCCAGTACTTC. It codes for CSVVVQGAQETQYF.

This clonotype is judged medium-sized. The chain couples TRBV6-1 to TRBJ1-4; no reliable D call. Deletions cut 3 bases from V and 8 bases from J, with 10 bases between. The CDR3 loop spans 13 amino acids. From germline, CDR1 is MNHNS and CDR2 SASEGT. The CDR3 here is CASSDGSYEKLFF. The CDR3 bases are TGTGCCAGCAGTGATGGGTCATACGAAAAACTGTTTTTT.

This clonotype is labeled as medium-sized. This sequence joins TRBV5-6 and TRBJ2-1, with D tentatively TRBD1 (5 bases). The germline V and J ends were trimmed by 7 bases and 7 bases, with 9 bases remaining between them. The CDR3 has 11 residues. Per the germline V gene, CDR1 is SGHDT and CDR2 is YYEEEE. The CDR3 here is CASRPGNEQFF. DNA of the CDR3: TGTGCCAGCCGCCCAGGGAATGAGCAGTTCTTC.

This clonotype is medium-sized (0.01 to 0.1%) by share. J is TRBJ2-7 and V is TRBV3-1, with D unresolved. The CDR3 totals 14 residues. CDR1 LGHDT and CDR2 YNNKEL come from the germline V gene (reference sequence). The germline V and J ends were trimmed by 0 bases and 8 bases, with 14 bases remaining between them. In DNA, the CDR3 is TGTGCCAGCAGCCAAGACTTAGGGAAGACCCAGCAGTACTTC. Protein sequence: CASSQDLGKTQQYF.

This clonotype appeared many times. V is TRBV15 and J is TRBJ2-7; D is unresolved. Germline CDR1 LNHNV, CDR2 YYDKDF (reference sequence). This CDR3 is 15 amino acids long. The V gene lost 0 bases and the J gene lost 0 bases, with 9 bases spanning the gap. The CDR3 nucleotides read TGTGCCACCAGCAGAGATCTTTGGGGCTCCTACGAGCAGTACTTC. As protein: CATSRDLWGSYEQYF.

This clonotype is medium-sized (0.01 to 0.1%) in the sample. The chain combines TRBV19 with TRBJ2-7; D uncertain. Germline lookup yields CDR1 LNHDA and CDR2 SQIVND (reference sequence). Between the trimmed V and J ends, which lost 7 bases and 2 bases, there was a span of 12 bases. CDR3 length equals 13 residues. CDR3 protein: CASTSGQTYEQYF. The CDR3 nucleotides read TGTGCCAGTACCTCCGGGCAAACCTACGAGCAGTACTTC.

The rearrangement uses TRBV24-1 and TRBJ2-2; the match to TRBD1 covers 7 bases. This CDR3 comprises 16 residues. Germline V gene sequence: CDR1 KGHDR, CDR2 SFDVKD. The CDR3 spells CGASDPGAGGTGELFF. CDR3 in DNA: TGTGGGGCCAGTGATCCAGGGGCAGGGGGCACCGGGGAGCTGTTTTTT.

This clonotype ranks as medium-sized. The rearrangement links TRBV20-1 to TRBJ2-1; 8 nucleotides agree with TRBD2. This CDR3 has 18 amino acids. CDR1 DFQATT and CDR2 SNEGSKA come from the germline V gene (reference sequence). V lost 4 bases and J lost 3; bases outside the gene matches: 17. The CDR3 sequence is CSANAKPGTRPLYNEQFF. Here the CDR3 DNA reads TGCAGTGCTAATGCAAAGCCCGGGACTAGACCCCTCTACAATGAGCAGTTCTTC.

This clonotype is labeled medium-sized. J is TRBJ1-1 and V is TRBV2; possibly TRBD1 for D (6 bases). V was clipped by 7 bases and J by 4 bases, with 7 bases between them. CDR1 is SNHLY and CDR2 is FYNNEI in the germline V gene. The CDR3 is 11 residues long. In DNA form, the CDR3 reads TGTGCCAGCACAGGGGCCACTGAAGCTTTCTTT. It translates to CASTGATEAFF.

This clonotype is labeled as medium-sized (0.01 to 0.1%). The CDR3 protein is CAWSVGGTGDSSPLHF. The DNA for the CDR3 is TGTGCCTGGAGTGTAGGGGGGACAGGGGATTCGTCACCCCTCCACTTT. The chain combines TRBV30 with TRBJ1-6; 10 bases align to TRBD1. This CDR3 region has 16 residues. Germline V gene sequence: CDR1 GTSNPN, CDR2 SVGIG (reference sequence). Trimming removed 0 bases from V and 10 bases from J; junction bases left unmatched: 9.

This clonotype has at least ten counts. V is TRBV5-1 and J is TRBJ1-2, with 9 bases matching TRBD1. Looked up from germline, CDR1 is SGHRS and CDR2 is YFSETQ. The CDR3 runs to 16 residues. V dropped 0 bases and J dropped 5; count of bases not matched to a gene: 8. CDR3 sequence (DNA): TGCGCCAGCAGCTTGGAAGTTATAGGGACAGGGTATGGCTACACCTTC. This codes for CASSLEVIGTGYGYTF.

This clonotype is deemed medium-sized (0.01 to 0.1%). The CDR3 region is CASPAGTSGRNTQYF. CDR3 nucleotide sequence: TGTGCCAGCCCTGCCGGGACTAGCGGGAGAAATACGCAGTATTTT. The J gene is TRBJ2-3, the V gene TRBV2; 14 positions agree with TRBD2. Germline V CDR1 and CDR2: SNHLY, FYNNEI. This CDR3 is built from 15 residues. V lost 8 bases to trimming and J lost 7 bases; unmatched junction nucleotides: 8.

This clonotype came up many times. The chain uses TRBV28 and TRBJ1-1; D is uncertain. The CDR3 spans 13 residues. CDR1 is MDHEN and CDR2 is SYDVKM in the germline V gene. V lost 5 bases, J lost 4 bases, and 11 bases lay in between. The CDR3 protein is CASSTPITTEAFF. The CDR3 nucleotides read TGTGCCAGCAGTACCCCAATAACCACTGAAGCTTTCTTT.

This clonotype was counted a single time. Germline and junction disagree at one end, which may indicate a read error. The chain links TRBV5-1 to TRBJ2-3, with 8 bases that match TRBD2. The V gene's germline CDR1 is SGHRS and CDR2 YFSETQ. The CDR3 spans 17 residues. The CDR3 reads CPSSEPGLVSNSDTQYF. CDR3 nucleotides: TGCCCCAGCAGCGAACCGGGACTAGTGAGTAACTCAGATACGCAGTATTTT.

This clonotype was counted many times. The V and J genes are TRBV12-3 or TRBV12-4 and TRBJ2-1; 11 bases match TRBD2. The CDR3 runs to 15 residues. J lost 9 bases, V lost 5 bases, and 9 bases had no gene match. CDR3 bases: TGTGCCAGCAGTCGTACTAGCGGGAGTAAGGTTGAGCAGTTCTTC. Its translation is CASSRTSGSKVEQFF.

This clonotype is medium-sized by share. The V gene is TRBV7-2, the J gene TRBJ2-3; either TRBD1 or TRBD2 may supply D (6 bases each). With 4 bases removed from V and 4 bases from J, the gap between germline ends came to 12 bases. The germline V gene encodes CDR1 SGHTA and CDR2 FQGNSA. This CDR3 is built from 14 residues. CDR3 amino acids: CASSSGAGSDTQYF. CDR3 sequence (DNA): TGTGCCAGCAGCTCGGGGGCGGGGTCAGATACGCAGTATTTT. The full variable domain, its missing parts supplied by reference TRBV7-2 and TRBJ2-3, is GAGVSQSPSNKVTEKGKDVELRCDPISGHTALYWYRQSLGQGLEFLIYFQGNSAPDKSGLPSDRFSAERTGGSVSTLTIQRTQQEDSAVYLCASSSGAGSDTQYFGPGTRLTVL.

This clonotype is classed as medium-sized. The V and J genes are TRBV20-1 and TRBJ1-1; D possibly corresponds to TRBD1 (6 bases). V gave up 2 bases and J gave up 1 base, with 14 bases separating them. The CDR3 length is 15 residues. CDR1 and CDR2 from the germline V gene are DFQATT and SNEGSKA (reference sequence). Here the CDR3 DNA reads TGCAGTGCTAGACCCGAGGGGGTCACGAACACTGAAGCTTTCTTT. Translated: CSARPEGVTNTEAFF.

This clonotype ranks as medium-sized (0.01 to 0.1%). V usage is TRBV7-6 and J usage is TRBJ2-1; D possibly corresponds to TRBD2 (5 bases). The CDR3 spans 14 residues. V lost 7 bases and J lost 3, with 13 bases in between. Germline assignment: CDR1 SGHVS and CDR2 FNYEAQ. DNA of the CDR3: TGTGCCAGCACCACGGGCGGAGGCTACAATGAGCAGTTCTTC. It yields the protein CASTTGGGYNEQFF.

This clonotype ranks as medium-sized (0.01 to 0.1%). This chain connects TRBV28 to TRBJ1-2; D is ambiguous. The V and J ends lost 5 bases and 8 bases respectively, with 9 bases between them. The CDR3 length is 11 residues. From germline, CDR1 is MDHEN and CDR2 SYDVKM. CDR3 in DNA: TGTGCCAGCAGTGCTCTGGGAGGCTACACCTTC. It is translated as CASSALGGYTF.

This clonotype rates as medium-sized. V gene TRBV2 combines with J gene TRBJ2-5, with D perhaps TRBD1 (5 bases). V was shortened by 8 bases and J by 5 bases, with 12 bases between the two germline ends. Germline V gene lookup returns CDR1 SNHLY and CDR2 FYNNEI. The CDR3 consists of 12 residues. This CDR3 is CASARGGETQYF. CDR3 nucleotide sequence: TGTGCCAGCGCAAGGGGCGGTGAGACCCAGTACTTC.

In its sample, this clonotype is medium-sized. The chain is built from TRBV6-5 and TRBJ1-6; TRBD1 agrees at 12 bases. The trim removed 2 bases at V and 9 bases at J, leaving 2 bases unmatched. Germline V gene data show CDR1 as MNHEY and CDR2 as SVGAGI. The CDR3 consists of 15 residues. CDR3 sequence (DNA): TGTGCCAGCAGTTACGGGGACAGGGGGCCTTCACCCCTCCACTTT. Amino acid sequence: CASSYGDRGPSPLHF.

By sample share, this clonotype is medium-sized. CDR3 residues: CASSWTGTSGSQEQFF. The CDR3 DNA sequence: TGCGCCAGCAGCTGGACCGGGACTAGCGGGAGCCAGGAGCAGTTCTTC. The chain has TRBV5-1 and TRBJ2-1; TRBD2 aligns across 14 bases. V lost 3 bases to trimming and J lost 10 bases; unmatched junction nucleotides: 9. This CDR3 contains 16 residues. Germline CDR1 and CDR2: SGHRS and YFSETQ.

This clonotype was detected once. This rearrangement joins TRBV7-2 to TRBJ1-5; 7 bases align to TRBD1. This CDR3 has 15 residues. Germline V lookup: CDR1 SGHTA, CDR2 FQGNSA. V dropped 5 bases and J dropped 2; count of bases not matched to a gene: 6. The CDR3 region is CASSVDRPGNQPQHF. CDR3 DNA sequence: TGTGCCAGCAGCGTGGACAGGCCAGGCAATCAGCCCCAGCATTTT.

The chain recombines TRBV5-4 with TRBJ2-1, with TRBD2 matching 8 bases. The CDR3 covers 15 residues. V lost 5 bases to trimming and J lost 3 bases; unmatched junction nucleotides: 7. The germline V gene encodes CDR1 SGHNT and CDR2 YYREEE (reference sequence). In DNA form, the CDR3 reads TGTGCCAGCAGTCCTGGACTAGCCTGCTACAATGAGCAGTTCTTC. It codes for CASSPGLACYNEQFF.

Ten or more counts support this clonotype. V is TRBV20-1 and J is TRBJ2-2, with a tentative D call TRBD2 (6 bases). Germline assignment: CDR1 DFQATT and CDR2 SNEGSKA (reference sequence). The CDR3 runs 14 residues. V lost 5 bases and J 2 bases, leaving 12 bases between the germline ends. The DNA of the CDR3 is TGCAGTGCTCCGAGCGGGCTAAACACCGGGGAGCTGTTTTTT. Its protein product is CSAPSGLNTGELFF.